The 4 T cell receptor beta chains given below trace back to one sample, sequenced in a study of PD-1 blockade in classical Hodgkin lymphoma. The table came from immunoSEQ multiplex PCR; TCRdb's copy has only in-frame clones and leaves some out. The sample holds roughly 40,000 clones, 70% to 80% seen once. The patients all showed relapse after autologous stem cell transplantation, while their brentuximab vedotin exposure varied. Sequenced here: peripheral blood mononuclear cells (PBMCs), sampled at baseline. The receptors derive from a human donor with classical Hodgkin lymphoma.

This sequence joins TRBV9 and TRBJ2-1; the D gene could be TRBD1 or TRBD2 (7 bases each). Per the germline V gene, CDR1 is SGDLS and CDR2 is YYNGEE. V lost 0 bases to trimming and J lost 9 bases, with 19 bases between them. The length of the CDR3 is 16 residues. CDR3 sequence reads: CASSVAPQGEGREQFF. CDR3 nucleotide sequence: TGTGCCAGCAGCGTAGCCCCCCAGGGGGAGGGCCGTGAGCAGTTCTTC. Full variable domain (rest looked up from reference TRBV9 and TRBJ2-1): DSGVTQTPKHLITATGQRVTLRCSPRSGDLSVYWYQQSLDQGLQFLIQYYNGEERAKGNILERFSAQQFPDLHSELNLSSLELGDSALYFCASSVAPQGEGREQFFGPGTRLTVL.

The chain employs TRBV5-8 and TRBJ1-2; TRBD1 is a possible D gene (6 bases). CDR1 and CDR2 (germline): SGHTS, YDEGEE. Between the trimmed V and J ends, which lost 2 bases and 2 bases, there was a span of 13 bases. The CDR3 has 15 amino acids. CDR3 coding DNA: TGTGCCAGCAGCTTATCGACAGGACCAAACTATGGCTACACCTTC. It translates to CASSLSTGPNYGYTF.

The CDR3 DNA reads as TGTGCCAGCAGCCCGAGCGGGACCTCATACGAGCAGTACTTC. Protein: CASSPSGTSYEQYF. The V call is TRBV9, the J call TRBJ2-7, with 7 bases matching TRBD2. CDR3 length: 14 amino acids. The V gene end was trimmed by 4 bases and the J gene end by 4 bases; junction bases not matched to a gene: 8. The V gene's germline CDR1 is SGDLS and CDR2 YYNGEE.

By proportion, this clone is medium-sized. The chain carries TRBV4-3 and TRBJ2-1; TRBD2 agrees at 12 bases. This CDR3 has 16 residues. The germline CDR1 and CDR2 sequences are LGHNA and YSLEER. J lost 6 bases, V lost 1 base, and 4 bases had no gene match. Here the CDR3 DNA reads TGCGCCAGCAGCCAAGCGGGACTAGCGGGCCTCAATGAGCAGTTCTTC. The encoded protein is CASSQAGLAGLNEQFF.